The TCR beta chain under discussion was sequenced for a study of CD8 T cells in ankylosing spondylitis. Study results and limitations: Disease-linked clones bore a CD8+ phenotype and were relatively rare in peripheral blood. The study looked at matched synovial fluid samples from ankylosing spondylitis patients. Disease-linked clones were reported to be significantly enriched there. Within ankylosing spondylitis blood, a TCR beta motif made up of roughly eight highly homologous variants appeared to be characteristic.

Looked up from germline, CDR1 is SGHRS and CDR2 is YFSETQ. V was cut by 0 bases and J by 3 bases, with 12 bases left in between. This CDR3 has 15 amino acids. It was by quantitative 5'-RACE with molecular barcodes that TCR beta libraries were made. In TCRdb, the 5' RACE reads were re-called with MiXCR into one record per CDR3 protein. The sample has just under 550,000 distinct CDR3 sequences, 10% to 15% seen once. In its sample, this clonotype was seen many times. Its antigen is undetermined. Sequenced: blood, either unsorted or a sorted T cell fraction (not recorded which). This clonotype was sampled from a male donor with ankylosing spondylitis. The chain carries TRBV5-1 and TRBJ1-1; the D is unclear. CDR3 in DNA: TGCGCCAGCAGCTTGGTGGCCCGGGAGGACACTGAAGCTTTCTTT. Translated, it gives CASSLVAREDTEAFF.